This TCR beta chain was obtained from a study of T cell responses to AZD1222 COVID-19 vaccine. The protocol was immunoSEQ multiplex PCR, while the TCRdb copy is restricted to in-frame clones and leaves out a portion. The sample carries about 140,000 clones, approximately 93% recorded once. The CDR3 covers 15 residues. V was shortened by 1 base and J by 7 bases, with 11 bases between the two germline ends. Germline lookup yields CDR1 SNHLY and CDR2 FYNNEI. V usage is TRBV2 and J usage is TRBJ1-6; the D gene is possibly TRBD1 (6 bases). Here the sequenced sample was peripheral blood, taken on day 0 of MenACWY control vaccination. The TCR comes from an adult in good health. The DNA for the CDR3 is TGTGCCAGCAGTGAAGTTAGGACAGCCAATTCACCCCTCCACTTT. Translated: CASSEVRTANSPLHF.